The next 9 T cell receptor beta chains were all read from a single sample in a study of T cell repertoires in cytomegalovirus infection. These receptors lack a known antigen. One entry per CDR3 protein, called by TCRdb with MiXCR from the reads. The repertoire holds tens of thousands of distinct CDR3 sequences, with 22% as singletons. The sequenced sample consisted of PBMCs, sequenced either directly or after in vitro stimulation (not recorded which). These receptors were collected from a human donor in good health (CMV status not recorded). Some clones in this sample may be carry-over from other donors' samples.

The CDR3 here is CSARGLMGLPNTEAFF. CDR3 DNA sequence: TGCAGTGCTAGAGGTCTAATGGGACTGCCAAACACTGAAGCTTTCTTT. The V gene is TRBV20-1, the J gene TRBJ1-1, with a possible D match to TRBD1 (5 bases). The V gene's germline CDR1 is DFQATT and CDR2 SNEGSKA (reference sequence). The CDR3 is 16 residues long. V was trimmed by 1 base and J by 2 bases, leaving 17 bases between them.

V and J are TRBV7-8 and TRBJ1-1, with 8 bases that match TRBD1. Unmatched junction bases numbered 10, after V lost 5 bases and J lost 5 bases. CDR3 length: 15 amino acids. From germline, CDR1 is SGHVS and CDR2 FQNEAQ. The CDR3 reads CASSRTGQRRTEAFF. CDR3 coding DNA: TGTGCCAGCAGCCGGACAGGGCAGCGAAGGACTGAAGCTTTCTTT.

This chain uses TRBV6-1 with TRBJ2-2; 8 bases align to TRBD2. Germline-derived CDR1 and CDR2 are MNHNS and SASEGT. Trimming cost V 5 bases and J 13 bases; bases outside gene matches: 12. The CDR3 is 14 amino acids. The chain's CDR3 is CASSYRNSGTRLFF. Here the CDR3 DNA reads TGTGCCAGCAGTTACAGAAATTCTGGGACTAGGCTGTTTTTT.

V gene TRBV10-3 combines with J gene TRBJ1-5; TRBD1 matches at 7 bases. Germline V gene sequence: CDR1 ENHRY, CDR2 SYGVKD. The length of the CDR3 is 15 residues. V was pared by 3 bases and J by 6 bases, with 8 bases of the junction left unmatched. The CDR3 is CAISENGQARQPQHF. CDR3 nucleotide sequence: TGTGCCATCAGTGAAAACGGACAGGCGCGTCAGCCCCAGCATTTT.

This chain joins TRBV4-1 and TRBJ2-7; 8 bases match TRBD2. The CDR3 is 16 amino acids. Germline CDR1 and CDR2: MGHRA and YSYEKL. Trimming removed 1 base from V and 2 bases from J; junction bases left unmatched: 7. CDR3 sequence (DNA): TGCGCCAGCAGCCAAGGCTCTAGCGGGCCCACCTACGAGCAGTACTTC. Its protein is CASSQGSSGPTYEQYF.

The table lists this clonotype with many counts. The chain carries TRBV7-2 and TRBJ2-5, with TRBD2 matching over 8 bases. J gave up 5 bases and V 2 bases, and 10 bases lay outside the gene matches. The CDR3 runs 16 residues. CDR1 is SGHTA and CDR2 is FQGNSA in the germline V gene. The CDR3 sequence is CASSLWASGRLETQYF. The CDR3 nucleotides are TGTGCCAGCAGCTTATGGGCTAGCGGGCGGTTGGAGACCCAGTACTTC.

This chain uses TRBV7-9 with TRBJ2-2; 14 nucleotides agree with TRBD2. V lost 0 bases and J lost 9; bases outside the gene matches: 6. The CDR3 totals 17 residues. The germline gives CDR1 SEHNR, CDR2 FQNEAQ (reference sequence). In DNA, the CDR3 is TGTGCCAGCAGCTTAGCCCTGACTAGCGGGAGGGCCAGGGAGCTGTTTTTT. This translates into CASSLALTSGRARELFF.

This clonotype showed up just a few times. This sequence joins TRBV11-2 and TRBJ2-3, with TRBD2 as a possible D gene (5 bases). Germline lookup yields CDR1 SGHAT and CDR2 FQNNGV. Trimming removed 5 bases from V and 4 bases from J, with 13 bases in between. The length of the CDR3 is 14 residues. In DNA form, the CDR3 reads TGTGCCAGCAGCCCCCCGGGCGGGCCAGATACGCAGTATTTT. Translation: CASSPPGGPDTQYF. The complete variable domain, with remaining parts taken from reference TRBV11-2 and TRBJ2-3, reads EAGVAQSPRYKIIEKRQSVAFWCNPISGHATLYWYQQILGQGPKLLIQFQNNGVVDDSQLPKDRFSAERLKGVDSTLKIQPAKLEDSAVYLCASSPPGGPDTQYFGPGTRLTVL.

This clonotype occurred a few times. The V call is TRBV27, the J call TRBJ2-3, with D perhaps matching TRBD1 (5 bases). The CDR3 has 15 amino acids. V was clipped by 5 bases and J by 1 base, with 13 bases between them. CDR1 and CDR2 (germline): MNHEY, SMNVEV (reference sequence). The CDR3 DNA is TGTGCCAGCAGTGGTCAGGGATATCGCACAGATACGCAGTATTTT. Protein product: CASSGQGYRTDTQYF.